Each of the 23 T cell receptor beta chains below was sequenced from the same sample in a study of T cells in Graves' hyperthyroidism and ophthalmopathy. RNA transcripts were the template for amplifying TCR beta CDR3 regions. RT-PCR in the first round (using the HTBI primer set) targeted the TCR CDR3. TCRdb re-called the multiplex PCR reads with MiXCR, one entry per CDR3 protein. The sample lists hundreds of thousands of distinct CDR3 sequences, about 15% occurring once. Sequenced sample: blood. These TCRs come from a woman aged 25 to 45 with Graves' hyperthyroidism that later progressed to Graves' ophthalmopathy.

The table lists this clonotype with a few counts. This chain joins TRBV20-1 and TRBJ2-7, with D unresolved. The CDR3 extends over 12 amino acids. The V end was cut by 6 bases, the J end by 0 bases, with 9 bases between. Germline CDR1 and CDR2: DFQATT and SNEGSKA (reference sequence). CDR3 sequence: CSAGRSSYEQYF. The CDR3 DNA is TGCAGTGCGGGCAGGAGCTCCTACGAGCAGTACTTC.

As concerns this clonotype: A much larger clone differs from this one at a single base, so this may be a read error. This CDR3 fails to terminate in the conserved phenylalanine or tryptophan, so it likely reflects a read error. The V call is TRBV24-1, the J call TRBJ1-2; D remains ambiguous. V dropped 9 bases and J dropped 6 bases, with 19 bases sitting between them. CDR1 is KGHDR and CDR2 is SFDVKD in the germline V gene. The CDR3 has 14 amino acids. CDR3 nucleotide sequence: TGTGCCACCTCTGAGGGCACAGAACCGGATGGCTACACCGTC. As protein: CATSEGTEPDGYTV.

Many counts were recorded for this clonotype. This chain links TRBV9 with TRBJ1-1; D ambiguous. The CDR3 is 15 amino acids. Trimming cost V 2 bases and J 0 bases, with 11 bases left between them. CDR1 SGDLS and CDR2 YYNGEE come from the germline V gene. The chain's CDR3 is CASSVEMGMNTEAFF. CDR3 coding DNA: TGTGCCAGCAGCGTTGAAATGGGGATGAACACTGAAGCTTTCTTT.

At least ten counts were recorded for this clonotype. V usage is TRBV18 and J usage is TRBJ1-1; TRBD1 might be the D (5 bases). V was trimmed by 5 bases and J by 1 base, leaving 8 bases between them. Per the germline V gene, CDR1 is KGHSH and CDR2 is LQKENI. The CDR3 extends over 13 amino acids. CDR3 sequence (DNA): TGTGCCAGCTCAGACGACAGGAACACTGAAGCTTTCTTT. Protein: CASSDDRNTEAFF.

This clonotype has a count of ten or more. The CDR3 DNA sequence: TGTGCCTGGGGGGACACAGATACGCAGTATTTT. Residues: CAWGDTDTQYF. This chain uses TRBV12-3 or TRBV12-4 with TRBJ2-3, with D possibly matching TRBD2 (6 bases). There are 11 residues in the CDR3. The V and J ends lost 11 bases and 2 bases respectively, with 8 bases between them.

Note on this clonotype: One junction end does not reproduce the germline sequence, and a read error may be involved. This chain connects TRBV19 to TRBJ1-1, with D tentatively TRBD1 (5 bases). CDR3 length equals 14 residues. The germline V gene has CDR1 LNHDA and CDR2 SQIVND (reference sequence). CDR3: CASSRDHNGPEVFF. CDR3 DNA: TGTGCCAGTAGCCGGGACCATAATGGACCTGAAGTTTTCTTT.

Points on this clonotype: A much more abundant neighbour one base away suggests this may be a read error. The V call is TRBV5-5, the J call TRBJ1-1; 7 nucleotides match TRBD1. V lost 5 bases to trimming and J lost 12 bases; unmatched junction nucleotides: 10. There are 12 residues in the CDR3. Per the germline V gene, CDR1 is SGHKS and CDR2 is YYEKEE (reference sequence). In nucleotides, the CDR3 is TGTGCCAGCAGGTCCGGGGGGACAGAATCTTTCTTT. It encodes CASRSGGTESFF.

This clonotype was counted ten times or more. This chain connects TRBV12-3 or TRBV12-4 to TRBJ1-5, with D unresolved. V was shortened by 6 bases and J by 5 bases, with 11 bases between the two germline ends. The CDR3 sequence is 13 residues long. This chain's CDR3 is CASSTGEHQPQHF. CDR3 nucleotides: TGTGCCAGCAGCACCGGGGAACATCAGCCCCAGCATTTT.

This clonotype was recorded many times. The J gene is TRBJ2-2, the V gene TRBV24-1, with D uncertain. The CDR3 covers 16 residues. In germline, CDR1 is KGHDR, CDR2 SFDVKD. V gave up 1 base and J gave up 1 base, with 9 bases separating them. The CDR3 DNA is TGTGCCACCAGTGATTTAGGGCAGGAGAACACCGGGGAGCTGTTTTTT. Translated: CATSDLGQENTGELFF.

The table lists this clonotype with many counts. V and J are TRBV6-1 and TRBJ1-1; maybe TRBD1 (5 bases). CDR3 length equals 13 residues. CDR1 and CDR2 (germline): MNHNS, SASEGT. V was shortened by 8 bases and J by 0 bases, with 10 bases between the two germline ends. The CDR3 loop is CASVGTVNTEAFF. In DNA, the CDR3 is TGTGCCAGCGTGGGGACCGTGAACACTGAAGCTTTCTTT.

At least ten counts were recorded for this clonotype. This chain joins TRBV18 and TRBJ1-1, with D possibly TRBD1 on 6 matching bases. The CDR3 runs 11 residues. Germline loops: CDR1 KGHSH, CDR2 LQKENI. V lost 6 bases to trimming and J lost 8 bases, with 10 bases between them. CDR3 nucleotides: TGTGCCAGCTCCGAGGGGGACGAAGCTTTCTTT. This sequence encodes CASSEGDEAFF.

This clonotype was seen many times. CDR3 sequence: CAISSGTDYEQYF. The CDR3 DNA is TGTGCCATCAGTTCCGGGACAGATTACGAGCAGTACTTC. The chain joins TRBV10-3 to TRBJ2-7, with 7 bases identical to TRBD1. The CDR3 has 13 amino acids. Germline lookup yields CDR1 ENHRY and CDR2 SYGVKD. Unmatched junction bases numbered 5, after V lost 5 bases and J lost 4 bases.

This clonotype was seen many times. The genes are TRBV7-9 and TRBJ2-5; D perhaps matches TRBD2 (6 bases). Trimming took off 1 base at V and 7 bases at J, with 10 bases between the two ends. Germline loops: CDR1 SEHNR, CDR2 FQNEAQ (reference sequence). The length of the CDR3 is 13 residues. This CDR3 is CASSLGEEGTQYF. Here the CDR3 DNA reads TGTGCCAGCAGCTTAGGGGAGGAGGGGACCCAGTACTTC.

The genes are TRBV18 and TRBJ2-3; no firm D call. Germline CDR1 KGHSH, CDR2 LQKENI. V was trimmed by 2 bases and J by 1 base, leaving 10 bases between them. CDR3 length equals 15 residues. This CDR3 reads CASSPGVFRTDTQYF. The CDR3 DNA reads TGTGCCAGCTCACCAGGTGTCTTTCGCACAGATACGCAGTATTTT.

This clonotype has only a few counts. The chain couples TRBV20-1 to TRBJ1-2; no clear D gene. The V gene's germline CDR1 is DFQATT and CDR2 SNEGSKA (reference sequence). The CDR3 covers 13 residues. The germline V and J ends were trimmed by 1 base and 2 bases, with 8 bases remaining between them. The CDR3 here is CSARAQRNYGYTF. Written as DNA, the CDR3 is TGCAGTGCTAGAGCACAGAGAAACTATGGCTACACCTTC.

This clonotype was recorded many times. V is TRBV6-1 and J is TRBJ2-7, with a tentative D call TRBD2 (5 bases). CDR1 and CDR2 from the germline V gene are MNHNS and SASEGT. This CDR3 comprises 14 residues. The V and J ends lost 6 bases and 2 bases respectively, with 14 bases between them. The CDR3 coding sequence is TGTGCCAGCAGCCCAGGAGGATTAGCCTACGAGCAGTACTTC. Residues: CASSPGGLAYEQYF.

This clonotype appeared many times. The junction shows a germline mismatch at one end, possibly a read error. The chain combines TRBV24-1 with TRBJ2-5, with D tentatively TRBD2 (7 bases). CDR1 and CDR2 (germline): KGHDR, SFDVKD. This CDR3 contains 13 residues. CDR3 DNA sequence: TGTGCGACCAGGGGAGGGGCTCAAGAGACCCAGTACTTC. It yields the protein CATRGGAQETQYF.

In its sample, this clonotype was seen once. The CDR3 DNA is TGTGCCAGCAGCCCGATGGAGGGAGAGGACAATGAGCAGTTCTTC. The encoded protein is CASSPMEGEDNEQFF. The chain uses TRBV4-2 and TRBJ2-1; TRBD2 might be the D (6 bases). CDR3 size: 15 residues. With 4 bases removed from V and 5 bases from J, the gap between germline ends came to 15 bases. Germline-derived CDR1 and CDR2 are LGHNA and YNFKEQ.

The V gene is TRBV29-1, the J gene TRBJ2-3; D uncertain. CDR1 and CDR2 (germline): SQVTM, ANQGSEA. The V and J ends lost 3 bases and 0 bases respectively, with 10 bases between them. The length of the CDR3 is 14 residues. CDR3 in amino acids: CSVERLQSTDTQYF. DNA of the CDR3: TGCAGCGTTGAGCGCTTACAGAGCACAGATACGCAGTATTTT.

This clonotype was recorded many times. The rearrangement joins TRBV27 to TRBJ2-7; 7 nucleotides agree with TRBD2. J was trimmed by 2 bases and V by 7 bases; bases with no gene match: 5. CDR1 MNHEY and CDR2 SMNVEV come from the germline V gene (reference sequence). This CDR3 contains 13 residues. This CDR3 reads CASTWAGAYEQYF. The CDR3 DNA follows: TGTGCCAGCACCTGGGCGGGGGCCTACGAGCAGTACTTC.

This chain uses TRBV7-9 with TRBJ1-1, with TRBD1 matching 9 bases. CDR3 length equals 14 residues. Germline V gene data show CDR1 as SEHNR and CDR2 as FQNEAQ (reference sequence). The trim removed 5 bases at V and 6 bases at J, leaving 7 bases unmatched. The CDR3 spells CASSPTGGLAEAFF. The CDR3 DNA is TGTGCCAGCAGCCCTACAGGGGGCTTGGCTGAAGCTTTCTTT.

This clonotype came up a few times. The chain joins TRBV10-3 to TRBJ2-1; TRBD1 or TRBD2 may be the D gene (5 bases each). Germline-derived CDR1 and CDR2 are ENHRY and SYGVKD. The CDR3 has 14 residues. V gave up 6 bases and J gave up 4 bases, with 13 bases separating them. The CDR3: CAISGALNYNEQFF. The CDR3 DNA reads TGTGCCATCAGCGGGGCCTTAAATTACAATGAGCAGTTCTTC.

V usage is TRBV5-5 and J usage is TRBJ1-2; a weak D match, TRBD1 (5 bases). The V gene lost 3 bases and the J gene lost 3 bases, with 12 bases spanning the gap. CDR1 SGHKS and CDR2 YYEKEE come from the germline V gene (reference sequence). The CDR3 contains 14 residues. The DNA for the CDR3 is TGTGCCAGCAGCTCTCAGAGGGGTGACTATGGCTACACCTTC. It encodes CASSSQRGDYGYTF.